This T cell receptor beta chain stems from a study of control samples from healthy donors and cancer patients. The ends lost 1 base at V and 2 bases at J; junction bases unmatched: 4. This CDR3 comprises 16 residues. Germline values: CDR1 SEHNR, CDR2 FQNEAQ (reference sequence). The protocol was immunoSEQ multiplex PCR, while the TCRdb copy is restricted to in-frame clones and leaves out a portion. The data hold 100,000 to 150,000 clones, with around 93% observed a single time. The chain uses TRBV7-9 and TRBJ2-7, with 11 nucleotides matching TRBD2. The receptor was isolated from a woman between 45 and 65 years old in good health. The specimen was blood. The CDR3 is CASSLGQTSGAYEQYF. In DNA form, the CDR3 reads TGTGCCAGCAGCTTAGGGCAGACTAGCGGGGCCTACGAGCAGTACTTC.